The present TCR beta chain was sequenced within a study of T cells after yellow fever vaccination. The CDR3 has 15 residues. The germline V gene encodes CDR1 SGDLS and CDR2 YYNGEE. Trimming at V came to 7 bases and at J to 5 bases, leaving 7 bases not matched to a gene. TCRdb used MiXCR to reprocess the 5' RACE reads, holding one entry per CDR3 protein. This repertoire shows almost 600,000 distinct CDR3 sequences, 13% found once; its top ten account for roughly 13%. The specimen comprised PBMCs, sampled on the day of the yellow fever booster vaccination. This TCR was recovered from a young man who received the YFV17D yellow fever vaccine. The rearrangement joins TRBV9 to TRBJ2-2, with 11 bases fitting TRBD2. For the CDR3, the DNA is TGTGCCAGCGGCCAGACTAGCGGGAATACCGGGGAGCTGTTTTTT. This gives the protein CASGQTSGNTGELFF.